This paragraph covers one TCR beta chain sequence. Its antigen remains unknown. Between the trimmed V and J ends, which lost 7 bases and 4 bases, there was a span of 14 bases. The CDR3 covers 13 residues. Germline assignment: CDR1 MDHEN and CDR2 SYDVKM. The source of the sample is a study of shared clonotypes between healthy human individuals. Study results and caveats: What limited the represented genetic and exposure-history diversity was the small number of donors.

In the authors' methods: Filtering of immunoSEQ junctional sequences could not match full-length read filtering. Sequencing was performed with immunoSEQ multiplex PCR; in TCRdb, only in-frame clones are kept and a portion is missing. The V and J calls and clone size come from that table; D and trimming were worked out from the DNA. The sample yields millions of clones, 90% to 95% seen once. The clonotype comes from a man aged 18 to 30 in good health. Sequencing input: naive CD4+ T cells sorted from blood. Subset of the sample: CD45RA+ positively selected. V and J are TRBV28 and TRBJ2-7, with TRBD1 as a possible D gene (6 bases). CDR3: CASTPGERYEQYF. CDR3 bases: TGTGCCAGCACACCAGGGGAGAGGTACGAGCAGTACTTC.